The text below deals with one T cell receptor (beta chain). Several immunoSEQ plates received, in even portions, the genomic DNA of each subset. Some clones are missing from TCRdb's copy, which holds only in-frame ones; the method was immunoSEQ multiplex PCR. Of around 700,000 clones listed, 90% to 95% were seen once; the top ten hold 24%. CDR1 MNHEY and CDR2 SMNVEV come from the germline V gene (reference sequence). CDR3 length equals 16 residues. V dropped 5 bases and J dropped 4 bases, with 18 bases sitting between them. These data originate in a study of shared clonotypes between healthy human individuals. About the research overall: Used for every donor were three CD4 naive, three CD4 memory, two CD8 naive and one CD8 memory plate.

Naive CD8 isolation took CD45RO-negative cells positively selected for CCR7 and excluded terminally differentiated effector memory CD45RA+ cells. This receptor was identified in a man under 40 in good health. Sequenced material: naive CD8+ T cells sorted from blood. V usage is TRBV27 and J usage is TRBJ1-5; TRBD1 might be the D (6 bases). The CDR3 DNA reads TGTGCCAGCAGTACCCACTCACAGGGAACAAATCAGCCCCAGCATTTT. The encoded protein is CASSTHSQGTNQPQHF.